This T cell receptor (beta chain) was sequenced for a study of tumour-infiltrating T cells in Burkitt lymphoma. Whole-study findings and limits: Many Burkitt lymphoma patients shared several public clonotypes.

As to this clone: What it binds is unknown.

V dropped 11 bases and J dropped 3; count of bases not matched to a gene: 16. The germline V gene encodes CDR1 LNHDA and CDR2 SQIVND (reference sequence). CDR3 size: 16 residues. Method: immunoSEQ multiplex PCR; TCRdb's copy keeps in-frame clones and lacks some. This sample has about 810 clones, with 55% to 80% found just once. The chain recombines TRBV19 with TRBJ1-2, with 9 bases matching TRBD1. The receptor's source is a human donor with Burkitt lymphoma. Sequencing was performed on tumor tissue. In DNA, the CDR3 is TGTGCCTCACTCGGGACAGGGAAGAACTTTGACTATGGCTACACCTTC. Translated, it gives CASLGTGKNFDYGYTF.